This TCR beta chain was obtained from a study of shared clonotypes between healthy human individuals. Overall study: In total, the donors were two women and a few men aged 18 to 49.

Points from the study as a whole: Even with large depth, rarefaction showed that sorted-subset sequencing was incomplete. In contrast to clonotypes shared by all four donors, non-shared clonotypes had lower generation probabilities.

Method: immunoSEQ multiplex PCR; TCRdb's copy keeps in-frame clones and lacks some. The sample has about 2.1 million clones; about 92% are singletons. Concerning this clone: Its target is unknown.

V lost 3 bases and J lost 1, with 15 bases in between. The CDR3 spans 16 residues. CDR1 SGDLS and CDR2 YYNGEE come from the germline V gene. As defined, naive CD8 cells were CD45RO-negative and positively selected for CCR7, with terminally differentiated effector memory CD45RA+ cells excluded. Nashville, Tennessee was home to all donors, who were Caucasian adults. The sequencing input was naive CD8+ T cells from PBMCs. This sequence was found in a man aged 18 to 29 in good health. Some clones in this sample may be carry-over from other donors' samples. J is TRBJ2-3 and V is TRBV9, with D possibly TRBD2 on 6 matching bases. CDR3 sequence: CASSEGGGAGTDTQYF. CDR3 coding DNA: TGTGCCAGCAGCGAGGGAGGTGGAGCCGGCACAGATACGCAGTATTTT.